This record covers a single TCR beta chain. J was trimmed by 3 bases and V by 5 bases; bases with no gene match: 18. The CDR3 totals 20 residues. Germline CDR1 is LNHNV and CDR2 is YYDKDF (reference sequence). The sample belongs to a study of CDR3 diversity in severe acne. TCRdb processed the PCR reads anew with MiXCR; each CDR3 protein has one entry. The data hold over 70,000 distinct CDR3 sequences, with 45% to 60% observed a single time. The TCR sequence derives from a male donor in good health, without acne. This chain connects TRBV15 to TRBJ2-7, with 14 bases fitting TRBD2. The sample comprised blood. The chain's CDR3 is CATSGLSTPGLAGVGYEQYF. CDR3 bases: TGTGCCACCAGCGGCCTCTCGACCCCGGGACTAGCGGGAGTAGGCTACGAGCAGTACTTC.